Following are 8 T cell receptor beta chains from one sample sequenced in a study of neurological immune-mediated disorders (dated by TCRdb to between 2018 and 2020). Libraries were constructed by 5' RACE. TCRdb names Illumina HiSeq 2500 as the instrument used. In TCRdb, the public reads were trimmed at Q25 with fastp and aligned with MiXCR, with productive beta chains retained. Identical CDR3 protein sequences are pooled into one entry, listed with their most common genes and DNA. The sample table records roughly 67,000 distinct CDR3 sequences; over 4% of these occur just once. 2.6% of the sample belongs to the ten largest clones. The sequenced sample consisted of PBMCs. These receptors all come from a man between 45 and 60 years old with multiple sclerosis.

This clonotype was recorded many times. The chain uses TRBV9 and TRBJ1-1; D is uncertain. Between the trimmed V and J ends, which lost 7 bases and 1 base, there was a span of 11 bases. Germline V lookup: CDR1 SGDLS, CDR2 YYNGEE. CDR3 length: 13 amino acids. CDR3 in amino acids: CASSKSTNTEAFF. CDR3 sequence (DNA): TGTGCCAGCTCCAAGAGTACGAACACTGAAGCTTTCTTT.

In this sample, this clonotype turned up many times. V is TRBV4-1 and J is TRBJ1-2, with D perhaps matching TRBD1 (6 bases). V lost 1 base and J lost 8, with 20 bases in between. The CDR3 spans 16 residues. Germline values: CDR1 MGHRA, CDR2 YSYEKL. The CDR3 DNA follows: TGCGCCAGCAGCCAAGGGGCTTCGACAGGCCGCGGAGGCTACACCTTC. Protein sequence: CASSQGASTGRGGYTF.

Details on this clonotype: Since a much larger clone is just one base distant, this may be a read error. V usage is TRBV5-1 and J usage is TRBJ2-7; perhaps D is TRBD1 or TRBD2 (6 bases each). In germline, CDR1 is SGHRS, CDR2 YFSETQ. The CDR3 contains 15 residues. V was clipped by 0 bases and J by 6 bases, with 16 bases between them. As DNA, the CDR3 is TGCGCCAGCAGCTTGGAGACTAGAGGGGGAACCGAGCAGTACTTC. It encodes CASSLETRGGTEQYF.

This clonotype was counted many times. V is TRBV14 and J is TRBJ2-1; 9 nucleotides match TRBD2. CDR1 is SGHDN, CDR2 FVKESK, per germline. The CDR3 is made up of 19 amino acids. J was trimmed by 2 bases and V by 0 bases; bases with no gene match: 11. The CDR3 nucleotides read TGTGCCAGCAGCCAAGATGACCGAAAGCGGGGGGCGGCCTACAATGAGCAGTTCTTC. Its translation is CASSQDDRKRGAAYNEQFF.

This clonotype appeared many times. The chain uses TRBV6-6 and TRBJ2-5; TRBD2 agrees at 8 bases. Germline V gene data show CDR1 as MNHNY and CDR2 as SVGAGI (reference sequence). The CDR3 covers 14 residues. Trimming took 10 bases from V and 5 from J; bases not matched to a gene: 12. CDR3 sequence reads: CATLSGGRTETQYF. CDR3 bases: TGTGCCACCCTGTCGGGGGGGCGGACGGAGACCCAGTACTTC.

There are many counts of this clonotype. This chain links TRBV9 with TRBJ2-5, with 7 bases lining up with TRBD1. Germline CDR1 SGDLS, CDR2 YYNGEE. After removal of 2 bases from V and 7 bases from J, the junction contained 14 bases not matched to a gene. CDR3 length equals 16 residues. For the CDR3, the DNA is TGTGCCAGCAGCGTCGGGGACAGTATTTTTTCAGTGACCCAGTACTTC. Translated, it gives CASSVGDSIFSVTQYF.

This clonotype occurred many times. The V gene is TRBV6-5, the J gene TRBJ2-5; the match to TRBD1 covers 7 bases. Trimming took 5 bases from V and 4 from J; bases not matched to a gene: 13. The CDR3 has 16 residues. Germline V gives CDR1 MNHEY, CDR2 SVGAGI. The CDR3 is CASSRDRFPPRETQYF. The CDR3 region has the DNA TGTGCCAGCAGTCGGGACAGATTCCCCCCGAGAGAGACCCAGTACTTC.

V usage is TRBV20-1 and J usage is TRBJ1-2; D not resolved. This CDR3 is 14 amino acids long. V gave up 0 bases and J gave up 7 bases, with 15 bases separating them. Germline values: CDR1 DFQATT, CDR2 SNEGSKA (reference sequence). The CDR3 DNA sequence: TGCAGTGCTAGAGAGATTAAGGGAACTTCTGGCTACACCTTC. Translating it yields CSAREIKGTSGYTF.